This T cell receptor beta chain is from a study of cytomegalovirus exposure and HLA in healthy donors (TCRdb year 2017). Background for the entire study: An earlier analysis of some 550 of the donors reported about 250 Gb of sequence data and roughly 100 million unique TCR beta sequences from some 180 million T cells. A later genetic analysis took genome-wide SNP genotypes for about 65% of the 666 donors and used that subset as a discovery cohort. A handful of DR-DQ haplotypes were handled as single units for association and clustering because linkage in the cohort was strong. An early release covering roughly 600 HLA-typed donors comprised around 300 gigabases of sequencing data and 85 million to 100 million unique TCR sequences. Every repertoire in the discovery cohort had been generated on one and the same sequencing platform. Donor age, sex, ethnicity and CMV serostatus were compiled together with the repertoire data. Across approximately 400 genotyped donors of the cohort, an average of about 220,000 unique TCR beta nucleotide sequences per donor were sequenced, and roughly a sixth of those sequences were non-productive. To decide whether each TCR beta V gene segment behaved as functional or pseudogenic, an earlier analysis of some 540 of the donors relied on high-throughput TCR beta sequencing. A later analysis re-examined previously published TCR beta repertoires from more than 600 donors and added high-resolution HLA genotyping to investigate patterns of TCR occurrence. The number of donors typed differed by locus, with roughly 620-630 for A, B, C, DRB1 and DQB1, about 500 for DQA1, about 610 for DPA1, and approximately 470 for DPB1. The study was designed to test whether signatures of past pathogen exposure could be identified by cataloging public T cell receptors. High-throughput TCR immunosequencing, statistical association of individual TCRs with disease status, and machine learning were combined to predict cytomegalovirus infection status. HLA typing included class I and class II loci at four-digit resolution. The later analysis used no new phenotypic data to find candidate immune exposures, relying instead on TCR beta sequences and their occurrence across donors. The genetic ancestry cluster associated with self-reported Caucasian donors included about 81% of the approximately 400 genotyped donors. Along with the approximately 700-subject first cohort, a separate validation cohort of over a hundred different subjects was used. Using immunosequencing, the study profiled T cell repertoires from fewer than 850 subjects and related those repertoires to cytomegalovirus serostatus.

General study outcomes and caveats: In an earlier analysis of roughly 500 of the donors, most TCR beta V segments appeared in productive rearrangements about 87% or about 30% of the time, broadly matching IMGT annotations. A total of some 180 TCR beta chains were listed by the study as associated with cytomegalovirus. In vitro tests confirmed that a few of the cytomegalovirus-associated TCR beta chains recognize cytomegalovirus antigens. A cluster of highly shared sequence variants was judged likely to be a technical artifact of the sequencing pipeline. A later analysis found that TCR association rates varied across HLA loci, with DRB1 alleles showing the most associated TCRs and HLA-C alleles the fewest. Because the 87-base-pair reads could not distinguish some IMGT-functional V segments, including TRBV6-2 and TRBV6-3, those segments were excluded. Strong co-occurrence of HLA alleles, especially DR and DQ, made assigning TCR associations to individual alleles difficult. Because some donors lacked HLA typing at each locus, the association tests relied only on the typed subset. The authors suggested that the approach could potentially be extended to other disease states and immunological phenotypes. Several of the top co-occurrence clusters appeared to be linked to parvovirus B19, influenza, CMV and Epstein-Barr virus, according to a later analysis. Sequencing depth was assumed to be roughly uniform across donors in the presence/absence analyses, though that assumption may not hold. In this cohort, only TCR beta chains were sequenced, and detectable features were limited by the absence of alpha or paired-chain data. At a false discovery rate of 0.05, a later analysis linked 16,951 TCR beta sequences to specific HLA alleles. According to a later genetic analysis, donors in an Asian-associated ancestry cluster had fewer N-insertions in productive TCRs than the roughly 700-donor mean. In a later analysis, HLA-associated TCR beta chains showed more clonal expansion and lower generation probabilities than non-associated chains that were equally common. A later analysis found that most CMV-associated TCR beta chains appeared HLA-restricted, with HLA associations seemingly driven largely by CMV exposure. V-gene and J-gene trimming of TCR beta chains was associated with a missense DCLRE1C variant in a later genetic analysis, and the association was replicated in an independent cohort. The earlier analysis of fewer than 750 of the donors excluded over 15 rarely observed V segments, including chromosome 9 orphons, because counts were too low. Linkage disequilibrium might explain the correlated functional status among segregating V segments, but an unknown experimental factor could not be ruled out. Immune exposure information for the cohort was limited to CMV serostatus. The classifier was reported to diagnose cytomegalovirus status with high specificity and sensitivity in both the original and validation cohorts. A further reported finding was that TCR beta sequences accurately predicted the HLA-A and HLA-B alleles for most subjects in the first cohort. Across donors, most TCR sequences were observed very rarely, whereas some public TCRs were present in many individuals.

With regard to this clone: Its antigen is not yet known. It has no much larger one-base neighbor in the sample; base qualities were not kept.

Receptor libraries were prepared by the immunoSEQ multiplex PCR assay. For the multiplex PCR, a mixture combining 60 forward primers for TCR Vbeta segments and 13 reverse primers for TCR Jbeta segments was used. Amplification of the CDR3 region of rearranged TCR beta genes was performed with a multiplex PCR assay on genomic DNA. On the Illumina HiSeq System, the amplified TCR beta libraries were sequenced as 87-base-pair reads. For the original study's pipeline: In a later analysis, tens of millions of unique TCR beta chains were counted across the 500 to 850 repertoires, and roughly 9.9 million of these chains were shared by at least two donors. Raw reads were error-corrected and collapsed into unique sequences with a nearest-neighbor algorithm that merged closely related sequences to remove PCR and sequencing errors. To assign V, D and J gene segments, CDR3 sequences were aligned to IMGT reference sequences. For a sequence to be retained, at least a six-nucleotide match to both a V gene segment and a J gene segment was required. Rearrangements were classified as productive when the CDR3 lacked stop codons and remained in frame with V and J, and all other rearrangements were classified as non-productive. CDR3 was defined according to IMGT convention as the region running from the second conserved V-encoded cysteine to the conserved J-encoded phenylalanine. In an earlier analysis of more than 550 of the donors, sequences lacking an unambiguous match to a single V gene segment were excluded. In an earlier analysis of a few hundred of the donors, V segments were called functional above 56.7% productive rearrangements and were called segregating when the between-donor standard deviation exceeded 5%. A statistical classification framework was developed to diagnose cytomegalovirus status using the catalog of TCR beta chain sequences. In a later analysis, V and J genes were assigned by comparing TCR nucleotide sequences against IMGT/GENE-DB human TR gene sequences. Using the TCRdist pipeline, a later analysis assigned CDR3 sequences along with most-parsimonious VDJ recombination scenarios. In a later analysis, each TCR beta chain was defined by its CDR3 amino acid sequence together with its V-gene family, and reads without a unique V-gene family were excluded. As a way to deal with suspected cross-contamination and a sequencing artifact, a later analysis dropped 450 to 700 nucleotide sequences that were highly shared and had low generation probability. A later analysis calculated a clonal expansion index for each public chain from normalized within-repertoire ranks of inferred template counts. A later analysis computed generation probabilities with a VDJ recombination model fitted to out-of-frame rearrangements, and checked the results against IGoR. In a later analysis, TCR-TCR, TCR-HLA and TCR-CMV co-occurrence was scored with hypergeometric tests, and a repertoire-size bias correction was applied to TCR pairs. To estimate false discovery rates, a later analysis permuted the HLA or CMV assignments 20 times. In a later analysis, co-occurring TCRs were grouped with DBSCAN, and TCRdist sequence similarity was added when clustering was performed within HLA-allele-positive subsets. Repertoires with fewer than 30,000 or more than 120,000 public chains, plus five repertoires with anomalous nucleotide sharing, were excluded from co-occurrence clustering. TCRdb limited this immuneACCESS table to in-frame rearrangements with V and J called. A share of clones is missing; checked studies link under half to unresolved V genes, and the rest is unexplained. D and trimming were read from the DNA, whereas the V and J calls and clone size are those reported in that table. Counted in this sample were approximately 190,000 clones; roughly 77% of them appeared once. The top ten constitute about 3.5% of the sample.

The germline V gene encodes CDR1 ENHRY and CDR2 SYGVKD. Measured from the cysteine to the phenylalanine, the CDR3 is 18 residues long. The only DNA kept is the CDR3, 54 bases in frame from the first base. V is trimmed back by 5 bases and J by 4 bases, and the junction contains 14 bases that no gene match accounts for. The cohort was made up of about 670 healthy bone marrow donors. Cohort members were all nominally healthy when sampled, although unrecorded immune exposures were likely present. The donor was CMV seropositive and was included in the group of 290 or so seropositive cohort members. Every donor gave a peripheral blood sample, and the peripheral blood mononuclear cells from that sample were used for TCR beta sequencing. The Qiagen DNeasy Blood Extraction Kit was used to extract genomic DNA from the blood cell samples.

The TCR comes from a man aged 35 to 55 in good health and CMV-seropositive. The sequenced material came from PBMCs. The V gene is TRBV10-3 and the J gene is TRBJ1-1, with 12 junctional bases fitting TRBD1. The sequence in DNA is TGTGCCATCAGTCAAGGGACAGGGGGCGCCCCGGGTGGCACTGAAGCTTTCTTT. Translated, this is CAISQGTGGAPGGTEAFF.